This is a list of T cell receptor beta chains from one sample in a study of cytomegalovirus exposure and HLA in healthy donors. TCRdb's table, derived via immunoSEQ multiplex PCR, lists solely in-frame clones and lacks some. The sample holds about 160,000 clones; 80% are singletons and the top ten take over 1%. The sequenced material came from PBMCs. These TCRs come from a woman aged 45-60 years in good health and CMV-seronegative. The CDR3 runs from the conserved cysteine through the conserved F or W. D genes are given only for firm matches. Clone size appears in some rows only: once, few, many, or a class for an expanded clone.

DNA: TGTGCCAGCTCACCCGGGATGCAGGGGGCTACAGATACGCAGTATTTT
CDR3: CASSPGMQGATDTQYF
size: .
J: TRBJ2-3
V: TRBV18
D: TRBD1

DNA: TGTGCCAGCAGCCCCGACAGGTCCTATGGCTACACCTTC
CDR3: CASSPDRSYGYTF
size: .
J: TRBJ1-2
V: TRBV28
D: .

DNA: TGCGCCAGCAGTTCCTTGAATGAGCAGTTCTTC
CDR3: CASSSLNEQFF
size: few
J: TRBJ2-1
V: TRBV4-1
D: .

DNA: TGTGCCAGTAGTATAGCGACAGGGGAGGATCAGCCCCAGCATTTT
CDR3: CASSIATGEDQPQHF
size: .
J: TRBJ1-5
V: TRBV19
D: TRBD1

DNA: TGTGCCAGCAGCTACCGAGGGAAGGGGGCGACTGAAGCTTTCTTT
CDR3: CASSYRGKGATEAFF
size: .
J: TRBJ1-1
V: TRBV7-8
D: TRBD1

DNA: TGTGCCAGCAAAGACAGTCGGTATGGCTACACCTTC
CDR3: CASKDSRYGYTF
size: few
J: TRBJ1-2
V: TRBV25-1
D: .

DNA: TGTGCCAGCATCGATCCGGGACTAGCGGGGGATACGCAGTATTTT
CDR3: CASIDPGLAGDTQYF
size: .
J: TRBJ2-3
V: TRBV7-8
D: TRBD2

DNA: TGCGCCAGCAGCCACGGACTAGCGGGAGGACTCTACGAGCAGTACTTC
CDR3: CASSHGLAGGLYEQYF
size: once
J: TRBJ2-7
V: TRBV4-3
D: TRBD2

DNA: TGTGCCAGCGCCCTCTCTATGAGGGATACGCAGTATTTT
CDR3: CASALSMRDTQYF
size: .
J: TRBJ2-3
V: TRBV2
D: .

DNA: TGTGCCAGCAGCCCCATTGGGACAGGGGTCGATGAGCAGTTCTTC
CDR3: CASSPIGTGVDEQFF
size: .
J: TRBJ2-1
V: TRBV7-8
D: TRBD1

DNA: TGTGCCAGCAGTTACGGACAGACCAACAATCAGCCCCAGCATTTT
CDR3: CASSYGQTNNQPQHF
size: .
J: TRBJ1-5
V: TRBV6-6
D: .

DNA: TGTGCCAGCAGCTTAGGATCAGGGAAATTAGATAACTATGGCTACACCTTC
CDR3: CASSLGSGKLDNYGYTF
size: .
J: TRBJ1-2
V: TRBV11-2
D: .

DNA: TGTGCCAGTAGTATACGTGGGACAGGGGGTTGGGGCGAGCAGTACTTC
CDR3: CASSIRGTGGWGEQYF
size: .
J: TRBJ2-7
V: TRBV19
D: TRBD1

DNA: TGTGCCAGCAGCTTAGGTCGGGGGAACGAGCAGTACTTC
CDR3: CASSLGRGNEQYF
size: .
J: TRBJ2-7
V: TRBV7-6
D: .

DNA: TGCAGTGCTAGTAAGGGGTTAGGCTACACCTTC
CDR3: CSASKGLGYTF
size: .
J: TRBJ1-2
V: TRBV20-1
D: .

DNA: TGTGCCAGCAGCTTATGGACACCGGGTAGCGGGATGGGGGAGCAGTACTTC
CDR3: CASSLWTPGSGMGEQYF
size: .
J: TRBJ2-7
V: TRBV7-3
D: TRBD2

DNA: TGCGCCAGCAGCCAAGAAGGCTTAACTAGCGGATTCTCCTACGAGCAGTACTTC
CDR3: CASSQEGLTSGFSYEQYF
size: .
J: TRBJ2-7
V: TRBV4-3
D: TRBD2

DNA: TGCGCCAGCAGCCAAGAAGGAGGGAGAGCAGATACGCAGTATTTT
CDR3: CASSQEGGRADTQYF
size: .
J: TRBJ2-3
V: TRBV4-3
D: .

DNA: TGCGCCAGCAGCAAGACAGGGAACAATGAGCAGTTCTTC
CDR3: CASSKTGNNEQFF
size: .
J: TRBJ2-1
V: TRBV4-1
D: TRBD1

DNA: TGTGCCAGCTTACAGGGAAAGGACTACGAGCAGTACTTC
CDR3: CASLQGKDYEQYF
size: .
J: TRBJ2-7
V: TRBV28
D: .

DNA: TGTGCCAGCAGTTACGAGCGGGAGGAAAAAGAGCAGTTCTTC
CDR3: CASSYEREEKEQFF
size: .
J: TRBJ2-1
V: TRBV6-6
D: TRBD2

DNA: TGTGCCAGCAGTCCTGACAGCATCAATCAGCCCCAGCATTTT
CDR3: CASSPDSINQPQHF
size: .
J: TRBJ1-5
V: TRBV2
D: .

DNA: TGCGCCAGCAGCCCGACTAGCGCTCTCTACAATGAGCAGTTCTTC
CDR3: CASSPTSALYNEQFF
size: .
J: TRBJ2-1
V: TRBV5-1
D: TRBD2

DNA: TGCGCCAGCAGCCAACTACCCCCAACAGGGGGCAGCACAGATACGCAGTATTTT
CDR3: CASSQLPPTGGSTDTQYF
size: .
J: TRBJ2-3
V: TRBV4-3
D: TRBD1

DNA: TGTGCCAGCAGCTCCCACAGGGGCCAGTTCTTC
CDR3: CASSSHRGQFF
size: once
J: TRBJ2-1
V: TRBV7-2
D: TRBD1

DNA: TGTGCCAGCTCACCATTAGCGGGGGGACTGAACACCGGGGAGCTGTTTTTT
CDR3: CASSPLAGGLNTGELFF
size: .
J: TRBJ2-2
V: TRBV18
D: TRBD2

DNA: TGTGCCAGCAGCCCCCGCCGGGAGACTGAAGCTTTCTTT
CDR3: CASSPRRETEAFF
size: .
J: TRBJ1-1
V: TRBV7-9
D: .

DNA: TGTGCCAGCAGCGTGACTAAGGGGACAAGCTATGGCTACACCTTC
CDR3: CASSVTKGTSYGYTF
size: .
J: TRBJ1-2
V: TRBV9
D: .

DNA: TGTGCCAGCAGCTTAGACAGGGGTAGCGAAAAACTGTTTTTT
CDR3: CASSLDRGSEKLFF
size: .
J: TRBJ1-4
V: TRBV7-2
D: TRBD1

DNA: TGTGCCACCAGCAGAGATGGTGGGCTAGAGACCCAGTACTTC
CDR3: CATSRDGGLETQYF
size: .
J: TRBJ2-5
V: TRBV15
D: .

DNA: TGTGCCAGCAGCCCGTCGGACAGGTTGAGTGGCTACACCTTC
CDR3: CASSPSDRLSGYTF
size: .
J: TRBJ1-2
V: TRBV5-8
D: TRBD1

DNA: TGTGCCAGCAGTATACCCTACAGAGCCCAAGAGACCCAGTACTTC
CDR3: CASSIPYRAQETQYF
size: once
J: TRBJ2-5
V: TRBV28
D: .

DNA: TGTGCCAGCAGCCTAAGAGGACTAGCGGGGTACGAGCAGTACTTC
CDR3: CASSLRGLAGYEQYF
size: .
J: TRBJ2-7
V: TRBV7-8
D: TRBD2

DNA: TGTGCCAGCAGCCGGACAGTCGGAAACACCATATATTTT
CDR3: CASSRTVGNTIYF
size: .
J: TRBJ1-3
V: TRBV7-2
D: .

DNA: TGTGCCAGCAGCTTAGACAGTCCCAATGAGCAGTTCTTC
CDR3: CASSLDSPNEQFF
size: few
J: TRBJ2-1
V: TRBV11-3
D: .

DNA: TGTGCCAGCAGCTATCGCCGCGGGGGGAGCCAAGAGACCCAGTACTTC
CDR3: CASSYRRGGSQETQYF
size: .
J: TRBJ2-5
V: TRBV13
D: TRBD2

DNA: TGCAGCGTTGCTGGGGGCCCCGGGGGGAATGAGCAGTTCTTC
CDR3: CSVAGGPGGNEQFF
size: .
J: TRBJ2-1
V: TRBV29-1
D: .

DNA: TGCAGTGCCGAGAGCAATTCACCCCTCCACTTT
CDR3: CSAESNSPLHF
size: .
J: TRBJ1-6
V: TRBV20-1
D: .

DNA: TGTGCCAGCAGCTTCCTGACAGGGTTCAATGAGCAGTTCTTC
CDR3: CASSFLTGFNEQFF
size: .
J: TRBJ2-1
V: TRBV7-9
D: TRBD1

DNA: TGTGCCAGCAGTACGCTCACAGGGGGACGGTACGAGCAGTACTTC
CDR3: CASSTLTGGRYEQYF
size: .
J: TRBJ2-7
V: TRBV28
D: TRBD1

DNA: TGCGCCAGCAGGCCAACAACAGGGGTTTTGGCTCACGGCTACACCTTC
CDR3: CASRPTTGVLAHGYTF
size: .
J: TRBJ1-2
V: TRBV5-1
D: TRBD1

DNA: TGCAGCGTCGGACAGAACGGCGCTGAAGCTTTCTTT
CDR3: CSVGQNGAEAFF
size: .
J: TRBJ1-1
V: TRBV29-1
D: .

DNA: TGCAGCGTTCGGGACAGTACATTGTCCTATGGCTACACCTTC
CDR3: CSVRDSTLSYGYTF
size: .
J: TRBJ1-2
V: TRBV29-1
D: TRBD1

DNA: TGTGCCACCATCCTGACAGCGTTCTCTGGAAACACCATATATTTT
CDR3: CATILTAFSGNTIYF
size: few
J: TRBJ1-3
V: TRBV15
D: .

DNA: TGTGCCAGCAGCCATCCCGGGACAGGGGCCGTCAACGAGCAGTACTTC
CDR3: CASSHPGTGAVNEQYF
size: once
J: TRBJ2-7
V: TRBV11-2
D: TRBD1

DNA: TGTGCCAGCAGCCCAAACAGGGCAACTAATGAAAAACTGTTTTTT
CDR3: CASSPNRATNEKLFF
size: .
J: TRBJ1-4
V: TRBV7-6
D: .

DNA: TGTGCCAGCAGCGCCCCTGACAGGGTAACTCAGCCCCAGCATTTT
CDR3: CASSAPDRVTQPQHF
size: .
J: TRBJ1-5
V: TRBV6-1
D: TRBD1

DNA: TGTGCCAGCAGTCTTAGGACAGGTGAGCAGTTCTTC
CDR3: CASSLRTGEQFF
size: .
J: TRBJ2-1
V: TRBV28
D: TRBD1

DNA: TGTGCCAGCAGCGAGGGACGGGACAGGGGAGCAGGGCAGTACTTC
CDR3: CASSEGRDRGAGQYF
size: .
J: TRBJ2-7
V: TRBV5-4
D: TRBD1

DNA: TGTGCCAGCAGTCGAGATACCGGGGAGCTGTTTTTT
CDR3: CASSRDTGELFF
size: .
J: TRBJ2-2
V: TRBV28
D: .

DNA: TGTGCCAGCACCCTGGGCGGACAGAACTATGGCTACACCTTC
CDR3: CASTLGGQNYGYTF
size: .
J: TRBJ1-2
V: TRBV6-5
D: .

DNA: TGTGCCAGCTCACCGAGGACAGGGGGTGACACCGGGGAGCTGTTTTTT
CDR3: CASSPRTGGDTGELFF
size: .
J: TRBJ2-2
V: TRBV18
D: TRBD1

DNA: TGTGCCAGCAGTTTTCGACAGGGGTCCTACGAGCAGTACTTC
CDR3: CASSFRQGSYEQYF
size: .
J: TRBJ2-7
V: TRBV28
D: TRBD1

DNA: TGTGCCAGCAGCTTAGGACAGCGACAAGAGACCCAGTACTTC
CDR3: CASSLGQRQETQYF
size: .
J: TRBJ2-5
V: TRBV7-2
D: .

DNA: TGTGCCAGCAGCCCACCAGGGACAGGTGGCTACGAGCAGTACTTC
CDR3: CASSPPGTGGYEQYF
size: .
J: TRBJ2-7
V: TRBV9
D: TRBD1

DNA: TGTGCCAGCAGCGTAGACAAAAACTATGGCTACACCTTC
CDR3: CASSVDKNYGYTF
size: .
J: TRBJ1-2
V: TRBV9
D: .